This TCR beta chain was sequenced in a study of glioma-infiltrating T cells. Using RNA template, CDR3s of TCR alpha and beta were amplified with iRepertoire arm-PCR. Tissue mRNA or PBMC total RNA, roughly 100-400 ng, went into one-step reverse transcription and amplification. TCRdb fed the multiplex PCR reads into MiXCR, producing one record per CDR3 protein. Counted here are 4,500 or so distinct CDR3 sequences, around 25% occurring once; the ten biggest clones make up more than 6.5%. Study-level points and caveats: Above-expected tissue-blood divergence occurred in all gliomas, most in low-grade ones. Only very few CDR3 sequences appeared in both tissue and blood.

Sample share makes this clonotype medium-sized (0.01 to 0.1%). Its antigen is unknown. The CDR3 runs to 16 residues. CDR1 and CDR2 from the germline V gene are MGHRA and YSYEKL. The germline V and J ends were trimmed by 1 base and 3 bases, with 14 bases remaining between them. The source is a human donor with low-grade glioma or glioblastoma, undergoing nonglioma brain surgery, or in good health (not recorded which). Sequencing was carried out using glioma tissue, nonneoplastic brain tissue, or PBMCs (not recorded which). The gene calls are TRBV4-1 and TRBJ2-3; the D call may be TRBD1 or TRBD2 (5 bases each). The CDR3 reads CASSQGPGGTTDTQYF. In nucleotides, the CDR3 is TGCGCCAGCAGCCAAGGGCCTGGGGGTACTACAGATACGCAGTATTTT.